What follows is one TCR beta chain and its context. Its antigen is unknown. With 2 bases clipped from V and 5 bases from J, the junction kept 4 bases outside the gene matches. Germline-derived CDR1 and CDR2 are SGHNT and YYREEE (reference sequence). This CDR3 comprises 15 residues. The data belong to a study of shared clonotypes between healthy human individuals. Study information: Samples came from a couple of female and a few male donors aged 18 to 49. Each donor's CD8 memory used one plate, CD8 naive two, each CD4 subset three.

General observations from the study: Sharing across four donors was highest in naive CD4 (about 5%) and lowest in memory CD8 (approximately 0.4%). Naive subsets generally had larger estimated richness than memory subsets.

Method: immunoSEQ multiplex PCR; TCRdb's copy keeps in-frame clones and lacks some. The table shows about 2,500,000 clones, with around 90% occurring only once. V gene TRBV5-4 combines with J gene TRBJ2-5; TRBD1 matches at 12 bases. The clonotype comes from a man between 18 and 35 years old in good health. The sample comprised naive CD4+ T cells sorted from blood. As for subset: CD45RA+ positively selected. The CDR3 here is CASSFRDRGPETQYF. As DNA, the CDR3 is TGTGCCAGCAGCTTCCGGGACAGGGGGCCCGAGACCCAGTACTTC.